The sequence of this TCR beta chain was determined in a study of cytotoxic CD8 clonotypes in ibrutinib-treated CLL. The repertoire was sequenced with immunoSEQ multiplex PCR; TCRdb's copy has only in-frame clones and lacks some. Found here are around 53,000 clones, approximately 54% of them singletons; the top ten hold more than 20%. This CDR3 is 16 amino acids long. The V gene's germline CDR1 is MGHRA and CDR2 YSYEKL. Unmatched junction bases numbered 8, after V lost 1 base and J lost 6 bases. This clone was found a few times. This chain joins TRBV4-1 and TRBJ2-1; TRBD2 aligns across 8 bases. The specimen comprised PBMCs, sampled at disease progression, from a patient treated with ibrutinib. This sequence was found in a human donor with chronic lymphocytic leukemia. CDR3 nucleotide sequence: TGCGCCAGCAGCCAAGTTCGGGGGGGGCCGGGCAATGAGCAGTTCTTC. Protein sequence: CASSQVRGGPGNEQFF.